This TCR beta chain appears in the sequencing data of a study of shared clonotypes between healthy human individuals. The ends were cut back, 5 bases at V and 0 bases at J, with 8 bases in the middle. There are 14 residues in the CDR3. Germline V gives CDR1 SGHTA, CDR2 FQGNSA. The method was immunoSEQ multiplex PCR; TCRdb's version includes in-frame clones alone and lacks a portion of them. Among approximately 100,000 clones, 67% were seen once, and the ten largest hold approximately 23%. The sample comprised memory CD8+ T cells sorted from blood. This sample's subset: CD45RO+ cells pooled with CCR7-negative TemRA cells. This TCR derives from a woman aged 25 to 39 in good health. The V call is TRBV7-2, the J call TRBJ1-5; D gene unclear. The CDR3 DNA reads as TGTGCCAGCAGCCGGACTGATAGCAATCAGCCCCAGCATTTT. Translation: CASSRTDSNQPQHF.